Reported below is one T cell receptor (beta chain). Antigen unknown. Sequencing of TCRbeta CDR3 at survey depth gave sequences and template counts. Produced via immunoSEQ multiplex PCR; TCRdb's table is partial and in-frame only. The table includes about 26,000 clones, around 90% detected once. The record originates from a study of tissue T cells after allogeneic stem cell transplantation. Study observations and caveats: Across patients, clones rarely overlapped, yet motif clusters were shared tissue-specifically. In patients and mice, blood and spleen missed much of tissue repertoire. TCR repertoires tracked anatomic similarity, regardless of disease or transplant status.

Trimming cost V 0 bases and J 1 base, with 11 bases left between them. Germline lookup yields CDR1 SGDLS and CDR2 YYNGEE. The CDR3 consists of 15 residues. This sequence joins TRBV9 and TRBJ2-7, with a weak D call TRBD1 (6 bases). The sequences come from blood, collected before transplantation. The sequence was collected from a male donor at least 60 years old who later had graft-versus-host disease after an allogeneic stem cell transplant. The CDR3 DNA sequence: TGTGCCAGCAGCGTAGCAGGGACATTTTCCTACGAGCAGTACTTC. Amino acid sequence: CASSVAGTFSYEQYF.